One sample yielded the 3 T cell receptor beta chains listed below, sequenced in a study of PD-1 blockade in mismatch repair-deficient tumors (dated by TCRdb to about 2017). The library relied on the immunoSEQ multiplex PCR assay. TCRdb obtained this table from immuneACCESS and retained in-frame rearrangements with V and J assigned. These tables miss some clones; where compared with another copy, unresolved V genes account for less than half of the shortfall, and the remainder is unexplained. Present in this sample are approximately 100,000 clones, 70% to 85% of which were seen just once. Of the sample, around 6.6% falls within the top ten clones. The source was peripheral blood, collected approximately 8 months after starting pembrolizumab. Every receptor here comes from an adult with mismatch repair-deficient cancer.

This clone was observed a single time. This chain connects TRBV7-2 to TRBJ2-1; 10 bases line up with TRBD1. Germline V gene sequence: CDR1 SGHTA, CDR2 FQGNSA. With 6 bases clipped from V and 3 bases from J, the junction kept 5 bases outside the gene matches. The CDR3 totals 15 residues. Written as DNA, the CDR3 is TGTGCCAGCAGTCTCGGACAGGGGGACTACAATGAGCAGTTCTTC. Amino acid sequence: CASSLGQGDYNEQFF.

J is TRBJ2-2 and V is TRBV5-1; 7 bases match TRBD1. J lost 1 base, V lost 2 bases, and 5 bases had no gene match. CDR1 SGHRS and CDR2 YFSETQ come from the germline V gene. There are 16 residues in the CDR3. In nucleotides, the CDR3 is TGCGCCAGCAGCTTCAGGGGGTCTAAGAACACCGGGGAGCTGTTTTTT. This gives the protein CASSFRGSKNTGELFF.

In nucleotides, the CDR3 is TGTGCCAGCAGTATCGGCAGGGGCCATGAGCAGTTCTTC. Residues: CASSIGRGHEQFF. V usage is TRBV6-5 and J usage is TRBJ2-1; the D gene is possibly TRBD1 (6 bases). Germline V gene data show CDR1 as MNHEY and CDR2 as SVGAGI. V lost 5 bases, J lost 8 bases, and 13 bases lay in between. The CDR3 is 13 amino acids.